The rows below give T cell receptor beta chains drawn from one sample of a study of T-cell memory formation after mild COVID-19. One entry per CDR3 protein, called by TCRdb with MiXCR from the 5' RACE reads. Of 550,000 to 600,000 distinct CDR3 sequences detected, less than 25% appear once; the ten largest clones hold 8.4%. Input material: PBMCs or a T cell subset sorted from them (not recorded which). Receptors originate from an adult woman who had mild COVID-19 (a few samples of this study predate the infection). Cell type and time point are not known. Each CDR3 is given with its conserved first and last residue. The D gene is left open where the match is weak. The size of a clone is reported for some rows only, either as once, few or many, or as a class for expanded clones.

j_call,d_call,clone_size,v_call,cdr3_aa,cdr3_nt
TRBJ2-1,-,few,TRBV24-1,CATSDPALGFGHEQFF,TGTGCCACCAGTGACCCCGCTCTTGGTTTCGGCCATGAGCAGTTCTTC
TRBJ2-2,-,few,TRBV25-1,CASRPQGSGTGELFF,TGTGCCAGCAGACCCCAGGGTTCCGGGACCGGGGAGCTGTTTTTT
TRBJ1-3,-,few,TRBV5-1,CASSLVQGLDTIYF,TGCGCCAGCAGCTTGGTCCAGGGACTCGACACCATATATTTT
TRBJ2-5,-,-,TRBV11-2,CASRRTSVSQYF,TGTGCCAGCCGGAGGACCTCTGTGTCCCAGTACTTC
TRBJ1-3,TRBD1,-,TRBV20-1,CSARPGTVGNTIYF,TGCAGTGCTAGACCTGGGACAGTTGGAAACACCATATATTTT
TRBJ2-3,-,few,TRBV15,CATSRGMLTDTQYF,TGTGCCACCAGCAGGGGCATGCTCACAGATACGCAGTATTTT
TRBJ1-4,-,-,TRBV6-1,CASKKFAGPDEKLFF,TGTGCCAGCAAGAAGTTTGCAGGGCCCGATGAAAAACTGTTTTTT
TRBJ1-1,-,-,TRBV20-1,CSARWGGNTEAFF,TGCAGTGCTAGGTGGGGCGGGAACACTGAAGCTTTCTTT
TRBJ2-7,-,-,TRBV19,CASRSGNRLSYEQYF,TGTGCCAGTAGGTCAGGAAACCGCCTATCCTACGAGCAGTACTTC
TRBJ2-3,TRBD1,few,TRBV4-3,CASSQDLVTGTGGTDTQYF,TGCGCCAGCAGCCAAGATTTGGTTACCGGGACAGGTGGGACAGATACGCAGTATTTT
TRBJ2-3,-,-,TRBV29-1,CSVLTRPSTDTQYF,TGCAGCGTCCTGACTAGACCTAGCACAGATACGCAGTATTTT
TRBJ2-7,TRBD1,-,TRBV6-5,CASSYSDVGQGAEEQYF,TGTGCCAGCAGTTACTCGGATGTCGGACAGGGGGCTGAAGAGCAGTACTTC
TRBJ2-5,-,-,TRBV7-7,CASSSGELAPQETQYF,TGTGCTAGCAGCTCCGGCGAGCTAGCGCCTCAAGAGACCCAGTACTTC
TRBJ2-7,-,-,TRBV18,CASSPIGASEQYF,TGTGCCAGCTCACCTATCGGGGCCAGCGAGCAGTACTTC
TRBJ2-2,-,few,TRBV2,CASSEAGGTGELFF,TGTGCCAGCAGTGAAGCCGGGGGCACCGGGGAGCTGTTTTTT
TRBJ2-3,-,many,TRBV18,CASSPLPGSTDTQYF,TGTGCCAGCTCACCACTTCCGGGTAGCACAGATACGCAGTATTTT
TRBJ2-7,TRBD1,-,TRBV29-1,CSVEEGPGGYEQYF,TGCAGCGTTGAAGAGGGTCCAGGGGGCTACGAGCAGTACTTC
TRBJ2-7,-,-,TRBV6-5,CASSYSGGARSYEQYF,TGTGCCAGCAGTTACTCGGGGGGGGCGCGGTCCTACGAGCAGTACTTC
TRBJ2-6,TRBD1,-,TRBV7-9,CASSGDRSSGANVLTF,TGTGCCAGCAGCGGGGACAGGTCCTCTGGGGCCAACGTCCTGACTTTC
TRBJ2-1,TRBD2,few,TRBV5-1,CASSALSGGTANEQFF,TGCGCCAGCAGCGCCCTTAGCGGGGGAACCGCCAATGAGCAGTTCTTC
TRBJ2-3,TRBD2,few,TRBV7-6,CASSFWAGGASTDTQYF,TGTGCCAGCAGCTTTTGGGCGGGGGGCGCTAGCACAGATACGCAGTATTTT
TRBJ1-2,-,-,TRBV4-1,CASSQGGFYGYTF,TGCGCCAGCAGCCAAGGCGGGTTCTATGGCTACACCTTC
TRBJ2-1,-,-,TRBV7-9,CASSLVSGRVYNEQFF,TGTGCCAGCAGCTTAGTGAGCGGGCGCGTCTACAATGAGCAGTTCTTC
TRBJ1-2,-,-,TRBV5-5,CASSFDKYGYTF,TGTGCCAGCAGCTTCGACAAATATGGCTACACCTTC
TRBJ2-7,TRBD2,-,TRBV29-1,CSVDGGYEQYF,TGCAGCGTTGACGGGGGGTACGAGCAGTACTTC
TRBJ2-7,-,-,TRBV12-3/TRBV12-4,CASRFLRGEQYF,TGTGCCAGCAGGTTTTTAAGGGGCGAGCAGTACTTC
TRBJ1-2,TRBD1,-,TRBV7-9,CASSSTGVGYGYTF,TGTGCCAGCAGCTCGACAGGGGTCGGCTATGGCTACACCTTC
TRBJ2-7,-,-,TRBV20-1,CSAIPLRDLTLRVQYF,TGCAGTGCTATCCCCTTAAGGGACTTAACTTTACGAGTGCAGTACTTC
TRBJ2-7,TRBD2,-,TRBV30,CAWAGTSGSTGAYEQYF,TGTGCCTGGGCCGGGACTAGCGGGAGTACGGGAGCCTACGAGCAGTACTTC
TRBJ2-5,-,few,TRBV6-1,CASSEASWGAGETQYF,TGTGCCAGCAGTGAAGCGAGTTGGGGGGCTGGAGAGACCCAGTACTTC
TRBJ2-1,TRBD1,-,TRBV5-1,CASSAQGMYEQFF,TGCGCCAGCAGCGCACAGGGGATGTATGAGCAGTTCTTC
TRBJ2-1,TRBD1,-,TRBV4-1,CASSQELGTAQDNEQFF,TGCGCCAGCAGCCAAGAACTAGGGACAGCACAAGACAATGAGCAGTTCTTC
TRBJ2-3,TRBD2,few,TRBV7-9,CASSSGFGAGGKTDTQYF,TGTGCCAGCAGCTCGGGATTTGGAGCGGGAGGGAAGACAGATACGCAGTATTTT
TRBJ2-2,-,few,TRBV5-6,CASSLVGISGELFF,TGTGCCAGCAGCTTGGTTGGTATATCCGGGGAGCTGTTTTTT
TRBJ2-1,TRBD2,few,TRBV5-5,CASSFRDPTSAGFNEQFF,TGTGCCAGCAGCTTCCGGGACCCGACTAGCGCGGGATTCAATGAGCAGTTCTTC
TRBJ2-1,TRBD2,few,TRBV5-1,CASSPGTSGHEQFF,TGCGCCAGCAGCCCCGGGACTAGCGGGCATGAGCAGTTCTTC
TRBJ1-1,TRBD1,few,TRBV12-3/TRBV12-4,CASSSLPGGEAFF,TGTGCCAGCAGTTCCTTGCCAGGGGGTGAAGCTTTCTTT
TRBJ2-3,-,-,TRBV7-9,CALIDTQYF,TGTGCCCTGATAGATACGCAGTATTTT
TRBJ2-1,TRBD1,few,TRBV30,CAWDPGTGVNEQFF,TGTGCCTGGGACCCGGGGACAGGGGTCAATGAGCAGTTCTTC
TRBJ1-2,-,-,TRBV24-1,CATRPNDSLYGYTF,TGTGCCACCAGACCCAATGACAGTCTCTATGGCTACACCTTC
TRBJ1-2,TRBD1,few,TRBV7-9,CASSLVDRDEDGYTF,TGTGCCAGCAGCTTGGTCGACAGGGATGAGGACGGCTACACCTTC
TRBJ2-7,TRBD2,-,TRBV7-9,CASQREGMSYEQYF,TGTGCCAGCCAGCGGGAGGGCATGTCCTACGAGCAGTACTTC
TRBJ2-7,-,few,TRBV25-1,CASSEYEGGERTYEQYF,TGTGCCAGCAGTGAATATGAAGGCGGAGAGAGAACCTACGAGCAGTACTTC
TRBJ1-3,-,-,TRBV5-4,CASRIYGGRSGNTIYF,TGTGCCAGCAGGATTTACGGAGGAAGGTCTGGAAACACCATATATTTT
TRBJ2-2,-,few,TRBV3-1,CASSPRSPFYTGELFF,TGTGCCAGCAGCCCACGATCGCCCTTTTACACCGGGGAGCTGTTTTTT
TRBJ2-7,-,-,TRBV25-1,CASSEAESYEQYF,TGTGCCAGCAGTGAGGCAGAAAGCTACGAGCAGTACTTC
TRBJ2-1,TRBD2,-,TRBV27,CASSLLAGGPWNEQFF,TGTGCCAGCAGTTTACTAGCGGGAGGGCCGTGGAATGAGCAGTTCTTC
TRBJ1-2,-,-,TRBV5-5,CASSLIDLHTNYGYTF,TGTGCCAGCAGCTTGATCGACCTTCATACTAACTATGGCTACACCTTC
TRBJ2-6,-,-,TRBV20-1,CSARDSTTGANVLTF,TGCAGTGCTAGAGATAGCACCACTGGGGCCAACGTCCTGACTTTC
TRBJ2-1,-,many,TRBV29-1,CSVEDLGGEQFF,TGCAGCGTTGAAGATCTCGGGGGTGAGCAGTTCTTC
TRBJ2-7,-,-,TRBV3-1,CASSYTGSPYEQYF,TGTGCCAGCAGCTACACAGGGAGTCCCTACGAGCAGTACTTC